This T cell receptor (beta chain) was profiled in a study of OX40 agonist ivuxolimab in advanced cancers. A note on the overall study: The costimulatory receptor OX40 (CD134) was targeted by ivuxolimab, a fully human IgG2 agonistic monoclonal antibody. Intravenous ivuxolimab was administered to patients every 2 weeks at six dose levels: 0.01, 0.1, 0.3, 1.5, 3 and 10 mg/kg. Among the roughly 52 dose-escalation patients, some 20 had hepatocellular carcinoma, approximately 15 melanoma, 9 renal cell carcinoma and 9 head and neck cancer. The dose-escalation cohort was 82.7% male with a mean age of approximately 59 years, ranging from roughly 23 to 85. Patients were allowed to have had prior anti-PD-1, anti-PD-L1 or anti-CTLA-4 therapy, and approximately 39% of the dose-escalation patients had been treated with checkpoint inhibitors. Partial responses occurred in three dose-escalation patients: two with cutaneous melanoma and one with hepatocellular carcinoma. Peripheral TCRbeta sequencing aimed to test whether ivuxolimab altered TCR sequence diversity and caused clonal T-cell expansion. The paper reports the monotherapy dose-escalation portion (N of about 50 patients) of the phase I ivuxolimab trial.

The trial excluded patients who had a history of autoimmune disease or who were on systemic immunosuppression. In every dose cohort, peripheral blood was drawn for TCR sequencing at baseline, cycle 4 day 1, and cycle 7 day 1. The samples were taken from a phase I, first-in-human, multicenter, open-label dose-escalation trial of ivuxolimab. Adults with locally advanced or metastatic melanoma, renal cell, hepatocellular, or head and neck squamous cell carcinoma were enrolled in the trial. CD4+ and CD8+ T cells were sorted separately from peripheral blood before TCR sequencing. The junction carries 21 bases between V and J, which are trimmed by 6 bases and 3 bases respectively. For CDR1 and CDR2, the germline V gene lists ENHRY and SYGVKD. Including cysteine and phenylalanine, the CDR3 has 16 amino acids. Only CDR3 DNA remains: 48 bases, in frame from the first base. What the research found in general, with its limitations: Partial responders in the 0.1-3.0 mg/kg groups had among the lowest normalized peripheral clonal expansion, especially among CD8+ T cells. Low levels of normalized T-cell clonal expansion were also seen in some patients who did not respond. Clonal expansion of both CD4+ and CD8+ blood T cells was observed from baseline to week 6 at doses 0.1 to 3.0 mg/kg. After ivuxolimab, CD8+ T cells had more expanded clones than CD4+ T cells on average. Which antigens the clonally expanded peripheral T cells were specific for was not determined.

Genomic DNA was extracted from sorted cells for sequencing of the TCRbeta CDR3 region. The immunoSEQ Assay was used for sequencing of TCRbeta CDR3 regions. TCRdb took this table from immuneACCESS and kept in-frame rearrangements with V and J called. Such tables lack part of the clones; where checked against another copy, unresolved V genes explain under half of the gap, and the rest is unexplained. Present in this sample are some 79,000 clones, roughly 92% of which were seen just once. 0.44% of the sample is held by the ten biggest clonotypes. As to this clone: Its antigen has not been determined. No clone much larger than this one lies a single base away; base qualities are absent.

Recombination joined TRBV10-3 with TRBJ2-7, with an unclear D gene assignment. Here the sequenced sample was CD4+ or CD8+ T cells sorted from blood, taken in a trial of the OX40 agonist ivuxolimab. The clonotype comes from an adult with an advanced solid tumor such as melanoma, head and neck, liver or kidney cancer. In nucleotides, the sequence is TGTGCCATCAGCGATGCAAACCAAGGACCCGACTACGAGCAGTACTTC. The translation is CAISDANQGPDYEQYF.